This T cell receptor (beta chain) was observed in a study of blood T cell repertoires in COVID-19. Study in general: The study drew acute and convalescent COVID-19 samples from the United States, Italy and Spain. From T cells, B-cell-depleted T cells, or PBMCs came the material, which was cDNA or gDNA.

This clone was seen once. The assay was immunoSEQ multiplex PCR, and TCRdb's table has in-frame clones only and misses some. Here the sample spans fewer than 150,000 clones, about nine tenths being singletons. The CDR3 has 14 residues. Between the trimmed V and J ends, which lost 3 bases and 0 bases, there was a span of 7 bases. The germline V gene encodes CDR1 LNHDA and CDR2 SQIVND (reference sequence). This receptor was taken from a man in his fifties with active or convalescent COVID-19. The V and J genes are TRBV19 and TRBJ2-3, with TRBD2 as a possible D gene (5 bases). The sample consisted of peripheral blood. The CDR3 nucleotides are TGTGCCAGTAGTATTGGACTTAGCACAGATACGCAGTATTTT. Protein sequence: CASSIGLSTDTQYF.